This T cell receptor (beta chain) was profiled in a study of CD8+CD57+ T cells in acquired aplastic anemia. Across the whole study: The average for DNA from sorted CD4+ and CD8+ cells was approximately 3.2 ug. Study findings and constraints: Patients and controls shared under 35 CD8+ CDR3 sequences, which appeared highly expressed in patients and within their immunodominant clones.

Germline V gene lookup returns CDR1 LGHDT and CDR2 YNNKEL (reference sequence). V lost 3 bases, J lost 3 bases, and 3 bases lay in between. The CDR3 spans 11 residues. It was genomic DNA that served as the template for profiling TCR beta VDJ and CDR3. One entry per CDR3 protein results from TCRdb running MiXCR on the reads. Here the sample spans 170,000 or so distinct CDR3 sequences, 63% being singletons. This clonotype was recorded many times. Its target is not known. Patients picked for sequencing had shown CD8+CD57+ cell expansion detected by flow cytometry. Blood samples were obtained from patients who had received no prior therapy.

What was sequenced was sorted CD4+, CD8+, or CD8+CD57+ T cells (not recorded which) from PBMCs. The chain joins TRBV3-1 to TRBJ2-7; D uncertain. The sequence was collected from a human donor with aplastic anemia. CDR3 sequence (DNA): TGTGCCAGCAGCCAGATCTACGAGCAGTACTTC. Translated, it gives CASSQIYEQYF.